This T cell receptor beta chain was captured by sequencing in a study of T-cell reconstitution after alpha-beta-depleted transplantation in children. Study-wide points: Surviving recipient T cells and thymic progenitors accounted for the high day-60 TCRbeta diversity observed in some patients. T-cell counts and diversity at one year post-transplant came mainly from newly produced T cells. In patients about two months after transplant, alpha-beta T cells reportedly arose from several hundred expanded graft clones.

The TCRbeta library was prepared with unique molecular identifiers. TCRdb reprocessed the PCR reads via MiXCR and lists one record per CDR3 protein. The sample gives about 110,000 distinct CDR3 sequences, around 6.4% of which show up once; less than 30% is in the top ten. A remark on this clonotype: Its cognate antigen is unknown.

The ends were cut back, 5 bases at V and 0 bases at J, with 11 bases in the middle. This CDR3 has 16 amino acids. From germline, CDR1 is MNHEY and CDR2 SMNVEV (reference sequence). This sequence originates from a male patient between 2 and 10 years old who had a stem cell transplant for acute lymphoblastic leukemia, so the T cells may come from the graft donor. This specimen was PBMCs, mostly from graft donor cells, taken 360 days after TCRalphabeta/CD19-depleted stem cell transplant. The chain links TRBV27 to TRBJ1-6; D remains unclear. The CDR3 region has the DNA TGTGCCAGCAGTAACTCTCCGAGCTCCTATAATTCACCCCTCCACTTT. This sequence encodes CASSNSPSSYNSPLHF.